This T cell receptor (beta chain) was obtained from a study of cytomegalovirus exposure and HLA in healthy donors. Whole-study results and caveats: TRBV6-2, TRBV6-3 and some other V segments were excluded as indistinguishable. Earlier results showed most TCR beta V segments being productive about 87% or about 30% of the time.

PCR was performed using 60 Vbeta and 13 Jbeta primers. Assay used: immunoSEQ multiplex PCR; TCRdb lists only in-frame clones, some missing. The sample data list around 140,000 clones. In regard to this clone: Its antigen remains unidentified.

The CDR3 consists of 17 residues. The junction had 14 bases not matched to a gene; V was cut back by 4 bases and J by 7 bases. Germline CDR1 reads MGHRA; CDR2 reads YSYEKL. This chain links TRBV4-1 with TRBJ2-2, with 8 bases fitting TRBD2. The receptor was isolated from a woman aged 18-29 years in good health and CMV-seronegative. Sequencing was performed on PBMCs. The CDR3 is CASSLLETGGPGGELFF. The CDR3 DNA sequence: TGCGCCAGCAGCCTCCTCGAAACGGGAGGGCCCGGCGGGGAGCTGTTTTTT.